The 7 T cell receptor beta chains listed next were all sequenced from one sample in a study of cytomegalovirus exposure and HLA in healthy donors. Produced via immunoSEQ multiplex PCR; TCRdb's table is partial and in-frame only. The sample has about 64,000 clones; around 88% are singletons. The sequenced sample was PBMCs. Receptor source: a woman aged 18-29 years in good health and CMV-seronegative.

This chain links TRBV6-6 with TRBJ2-7, with 9 bases aligning to TRBD1. The V gene's germline CDR1 is MNHNY and CDR2 SVGAGI (reference sequence). The CDR3 has 16 residues. V trimming: 6 bases; J trimming: 5 bases; junction bases outside the gene matches: 14. The CDR3 DNA is TGTGCCAGCAGCGTCGGCAAACAGGGGGCCAGACACGAGCAGTACTTC. Amino acid sequence: CASSVGKQGARHEQYF.

In its sample, this clone was seen once. The chain carries TRBV28 and TRBJ1-2, with 8 bases that match TRBD1. The CDR3 has 14 amino acids. The V gene's germline CDR1 is MDHEN and CDR2 SYDVKM. The J segment lost 3 bases and the V segment lost 4 bases, leaving 4 bases of the junction unmatched. CDR3 sequence (DNA): TGTGCCAGCAGTTCCAGGGGGCGGGACTATGGCTACACCTTC. This sequence encodes CASSSRGRDYGYTF.

This rearrangement joins TRBV7-9 to TRBJ2-1, with 11 bases fitting TRBD2. This CDR3 spans 13 amino acids. The J segment lost 10 bases and the V segment lost 5 bases, leaving 4 bases of the junction unmatched. CDR1 and CDR2 from the germline V gene are SEHNR and FQNEAQ (reference sequence). This CDR3 reads CASSQLAGAEQFF. The DNA for the CDR3 is TGTGCCAGCAGCCAACTAGCGGGGGCCGAGCAGTTCTTC.

The chain employs TRBV5-1 and TRBJ2-7; D ambiguous. Trimming took off 1 base at V and 7 bases at J, with 12 bases between the two ends. CDR3 length: 13 residues. CDR1 SGHRS and CDR2 YFSETQ come from the germline V gene. This chain's CDR3 is CASSLYVPEEQYF. The CDR3 DNA sequence: TGCGCCAGCAGCTTGTATGTTCCGGAGGAGCAGTACTTC.

J is TRBJ2-3 and V is TRBV27, with 8 bases lining up with TRBD1. The CDR3 is 14 residues long. Germline loops: CDR1 MNHEY, CDR2 SMNVEV (reference sequence). V shed 9 bases, J shed 0 bases, and the junction held 5 bases outside the gene matches. The CDR3 loop is CARDRGPSTDTQYF. The DNA of the CDR3 is TGTGCCAGAGACAGGGGACCAAGCACAGATACGCAGTATTTT.

The count of this clone is one. The J gene is TRBJ1-2, the V gene TRBV7-9, with D unclear. This CDR3 is built from 15 residues. V was clipped by 1 base and J by 8 bases, with 17 bases between them. Germline lookup yields CDR1 SEHNR and CDR2 FQNEAQ (reference sequence). In nucleotides, the CDR3 is TGTGCCAGCAGCTTAGTAGGCCCTGTCGGGGAGGGCTACACCTTC. Protein: CASSLVGPVGEGYTF.

The V gene is TRBV5-1, the J gene TRBJ1-4, with 11 bases matching TRBD1. CDR3 length: 18 residues. V shed 1 base and J 4 bases; nucleotides not matched to a gene: 9. CDR1 and CDR2 from the germline V gene are SGHRS and YFSETQ. CDR3 DNA: TGCGCCAGCAGCTTGTCGGGACAGGGGGTTTCGGGTAATGAAAAACTGTTTTTT. It yields the protein CASSLSGQGVSGNEKLFF.